The rows below give T cell receptor beta chains drawn from one sample of a study of blood T cell repertoires in COVID-19. Sequenced by immunoSEQ multiplex PCR; TCRdb stores in-frame clones only, minus some. The sample carries around 170,000 clones, around 80% recorded once. The material sequenced was peripheral blood. These receptors were collected from a man aged 25 to 45 with active or convalescent COVID-19. Each CDR3 is given with its conserved first and last residue. Each record gives: J gene, CDR3 length, clone size, D gene, V gene, CDR3 protein, CDR3 DNA. The D gene is left open where the match is weak. For some rows the clone size is stated as once, few or many, or as a class when expanded; others skip it.

TRBJ2-6 15 . . TRBV19 CASSIFYSGANVLTF TGTGCCAGTAGTATCTTTTACTCTGGGGCCAACGTCCTGACTTTC
TRBJ1-3 16 few . TRBV6-5 CASSYSTASSGNTIYF TGTGCCAGCAGTTACTCGACAGCCAGCTCTGGAAACACCATATATTTT
TRBJ1-4 14 . . TRBV30 CAWSVGSLNEKLFF TGTGCCTGGAGTGTGGGGAGCCTTAATGAAAAACTGTTTTTT
TRBJ1-1 13 . . TRBV6-5 CASSYLQGPEAFF TGTGCCAGCAGTTACTTACAGGGACCTGAAGCTTTCTTT
TRBJ1-1 14 . . TRBV3-1/TRBV3-2 CASSQAVSSTEAFF TGTGCCAGCAGCCAAGCTGTGAGTTCAACTGAAGCTTTCTTT
TRBJ2-2 18 . TRBD2 TRBV5-1 CASSFSGGASEETGELFF TGCGCCAGCAGCTTTAGCGGGGGGGCGAGTGAAGAGACCGGGGAGCTGTTTTTT
TRBJ1-4 16 . . TRBV4-1 CASSQDTDSMNEKLFF TGCGCCAGCAGCCAAGACACGGACAGCATGAATGAAAAACTGTTTTTT
TRBJ2-7 15 . . TRBV24-1 CATSDARTTSYEQYF TGTGCCACCAGTGATGCCAGGACAACCTCCTACGAGCAGTACTTC
TRBJ2-5 15 . . TRBV7-2 CASTPRLPGQETQYF TGTGCCAGCACCCCGAGGTTGCCAGGGCAAGAGACCCAGTACTTC
TRBJ2-3 12 . TRBD1 TRBV19 CATSTGADTQYF TGTGCCACCTCCACAGGGGCAGATACGCAGTATTTT
TRBJ1-6 14 . TRBD1 TRBV5-4 CASSKTGVESPLHF TGTGCCAGCAGCAAGACAGGGGTTGAGTCACCCCTCCACTTT
TRBJ1-1 18 . TRBD1 TRBV25-1 CASTSSEATGREDTEAFF TGTGCCAGCACTTCTTCAGAGGCGACAGGGCGAGAGGACACTGAAGCTTTCTTT
TRBJ1-5 13 . . TRBV30 CAWRGEVDQPQHF TGTGCCTGGAGGGGAGAAGTCGATCAGCCCCAGCATTTT
TRBJ2-2 14 . . TRBV5-1 CASSWRVEAGELFF TGCGCCAGCAGCTGGCGGGTCGAGGCCGGGGAGCTGTTTTTT
TRBJ2-7 13 . . TRBV27 CASSFSLAYEQYF TGTGCCAGCAGTTTCAGTCTAGCCTACGAGCAGTACTTC
TRBJ2-4 15 . TRBD1 TRBV2 CASSAGTGGYSIQYF TGTGCCAGCAGTGCCGGGACAGGGGGCTACAGCATTCAGTACTTC
TRBJ2-5 16 . TRBD2 TRBV5-1 CASSLDERGGRETQYF TGCGCCAGCAGCTTAGATGAGCGGGGGGGGCGAGAGACCCAGTACTTC
TRBJ2-5 19 . . TRBV7-9 CASSGRGREGLSRQETQYF TGTGCCAGCAGCGGCAGGGGGCGGGAGGGCCTATCGCGTCAAGAGACCCAGTACTTC
TRBJ2-3 16 . TRBD2 TRBV27 CASSLFPGGRADTQYF TGTGCCAGCAGTTTATTTCCGGGGGGGCGGGCGGATACGCAGTATTTT
TRBJ2-7 13 . TRBD1 TRBV29-1 CSVGGQGNYEQYF TGCAGCGTTGGCGGACAGGGGAACTACGAGCAGTACTTC
TRBJ1-1 13 . . TRBV21-1 CASSRARYTEAFF TGTGCCAGCAGCAGGGCTCGATACACTGAAGCTTTCTTT
TRBJ1-4 13 . . TRBV19 CASSMVQDEKLFF TGTGCCAGTAGTATGGTACAAGATGAAAAACTGTTTTTT
TRBJ1-1 16 . . TRBV11-2 CASSLVPQGQGTEAFF TGTGCCAGCAGCTTAGTCCCACAGGGCCAGGGCACTGAAGCTTTCTTT
TRBJ2-2 15 . . TRBV9 CASSVYRAGTGELFF TGTGCCAGCAGCGTGTATAGGGCGGGGACCGGGGAGCTGTTTTTT
TRBJ1-1 13 . . TRBV19 CASSIVGGAEAFF TGTGCCAGTAGTATAGTGGGGGGGGCTGAAGCTTTCTTT
TRBJ2-6 17 . TRBD1 TRBV2 CASSERTGGAGANVLTF TGTGCCAGCAGTGAACGGACAGGGGGCGCTGGGGCCAACGTCCTGACTTTC
TRBJ2-6 15 . . TRBV6-6 CASSPQGPGANVLTF TGTGCCAGCAGTCCTCAGGGGCCTGGGGCCAACGTCCTGACTTTC
TRBJ1-1 13 . . TRBV7-2 CASSRSRYTEAFF TGTGCCAGCAGCCGATCGCGGTACACTGAAGCTTTCTTT
TRBJ1-2 14 . TRBD1 TRBV7-2 CASSLAQGARGYTF TGTGCCAGCAGCTTGGCACAGGGGGCGAGGGGCTACACCTTC
TRBJ2-3 16 . TRBD2 TRBV10-3 CATSRLAGGRTDTQYF TGTGCCACGAGCCGACTAGCGGGGGGACGTACAGATACGCAGTATTTT